This TCR beta chain was obtained from a study of identical twins. Each CDR3 protein is one row after TCRdb ran MiXCR on the 5' RACE reads. The sample lists over 550,000 distinct CDR3 sequences, around 7.5% occurring once. This CDR3 is built from 10 residues. The germline V gene encodes CDR1 SQVTM and CDR2 ANQGSEA. There are many counts of this clonotype. The junction and the germline gene differ at one end; a read error may be behind it. The sample also formed part of further work on yellow fever vaccine responses in identical twins. This second study notes: Reported findings indicate that twins' vaccine T cell responses seemed partially convergent, partially personalized.

The specimen was PBMCs. This sequence originates from a woman aged 18-35 years in good health. This chain joins TRBV29-1 and TRBJ2-7; D is perhaps TRBD2 (6 bases). DNA for the CDR3: TGCAGCGCTTGGATGCGGGGATCGATCTTC. The encoded protein is CSAWMRGSIF.